The source of this TCR beta chain is a study of T cells after posttransplantation cyclophosphamide. General study results and limits: Tissue-infiltrating T cells from skin or gut overlapped little with blood T cells.

Sequenced by immunoSEQ multiplex PCR; TCRdb stores in-frame clones only, minus some. The sample has just over 65,000 clones, 93% seen once. For this clone: Its antigen is as yet unknown.

Germline values: CDR1 LNHDA, CDR2 SQIVND (reference sequence). V lost 1 base and J lost 0, with 9 bases in between. The CDR3 is 15 residues long. This receptor was identified in a woman under 40 in good health and a related stem cell transplant donor. Sequenced input: PBMCs. The V gene is TRBV19, the J gene TRBJ1-2, with TRBD1 as a possible D gene (5 bases). The CDR3 loop is CASSIGQNPNYGYTF. CDR3 coding DNA: TGTGCCAGTAGTATAGGACAGAACCCTAACTATGGCTACACCTTC. Full variable domain (outside the CDR3, taken from reference TRBV19 and TRBJ1-2): DGGITQSPKYLFRKEGQNVTLSCEQNLNHDAMYWYRQDPGQGLRLIYYSQIVNDFQKGDIAEGYSVSREKKESFPLTVTSAQKNPTAFYLCASSIGQNPNYGYTFGSGTRLTVV.